This T cell receptor beta chain was obtained from a study of T cell repertoires in cytomegalovirus infection (dated by TCRdb to the late 2010s). Turning to the overall study: Alongside well-studied HLA-B-restricted epitopes, the peptide stimulations were aimed at recently identified HLA-C-restricted CMV epitopes, whose presentation resists viral immunomodulation. The HLA type of each donor mattered for the analysis, because public TCR beta signatures pointed to carriage of CMV infection along with the matching HLA type. Results and caveats for the whole study, not just this receptor: In both this cohort and an independent roughly 330-donor cohort, the cumulative frequency of public TCR beta family members distinguished carriers of CMV infection plus the relevant HLA type. The ex vivo response was dominated by HLA-C-restricted CMV-specific TCR beta clonotypes, and the single most frequent clonotype in two of eight donors was supplied by these HLA-C-restricted clonotypes.

Concerning this clonotype itself: What this receptor recognizes is not known. No quality values exist for individual bases; no much larger clone is one base distant.

The V end loses 3 bases and the J end loses 2 bases, and a stretch of 5 bases separates them. CDR1 and CDR2, looked up from the germline V gene (reference sequence), are DFQATT and SNEGSKA. From the cysteine through the phenylalanine, the CDR3 covers 12 amino acids. The kept DNA is CDR3 alone, 36 bases in frame from the first base. Sequencing was carried out with an Illumina HiSeq 1500. The public sequencing data were trimmed at Q25 with fastp and processed into clonotypes with MiXCR by TCRdb, which kept only in-frame beta chains. CDR3 protein sequences are deduplicated, and each keeps its most common genes and DNA. Present in this sample are 600,000 to 700,000 distinct CDR3 sequences, around 32% of which were seen just once. The top ten constitute 18% of the sample. The treatment or condition label on this specimen signifies: in vitro stimulation with specific CMV peptide epitopes to enrich CMV-specific T cells.

The source of this sequence is a human donor in good health (CMV status not recorded). Some clones in this sample may be carry-over from other donors' samples. The starting material was cultured PBMCs, obtained from culture after CMV antigen stimulation. The chain uses TRBV20-1 and TRBJ1-5; the D gene lacks a confident call. In nucleotides, the sequence is TGCAGTGCTAGCCTCCGCAATCAGCCCCAGCATTTT. It codes for CSASLRNQPQHF.